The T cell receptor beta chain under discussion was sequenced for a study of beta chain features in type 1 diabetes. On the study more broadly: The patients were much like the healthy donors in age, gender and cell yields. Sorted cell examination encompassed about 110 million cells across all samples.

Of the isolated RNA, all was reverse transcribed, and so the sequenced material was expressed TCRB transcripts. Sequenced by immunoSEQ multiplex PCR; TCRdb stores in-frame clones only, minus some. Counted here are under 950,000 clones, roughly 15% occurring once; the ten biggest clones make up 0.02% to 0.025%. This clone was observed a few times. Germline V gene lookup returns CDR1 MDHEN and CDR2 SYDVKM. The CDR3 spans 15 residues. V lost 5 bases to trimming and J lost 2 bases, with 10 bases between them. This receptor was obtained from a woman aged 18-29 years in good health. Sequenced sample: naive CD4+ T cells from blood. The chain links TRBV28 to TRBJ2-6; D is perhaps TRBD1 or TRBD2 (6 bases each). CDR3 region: CASSRRGAGANVLTF. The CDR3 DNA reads TGTGCCAGCAGTCGGAGGGGGGCTGGGGCCAACGTCCTGACTTTC.